The clone carrying this T cell receptor beta chain was seen more than once but under ten times. Its antigen is unknown. Trimming cost V 5 bases and J 1 base; bases outside gene matches: 11. The CDR3 is 16 amino acids. From germline, CDR1 is SEHNR and CDR2 FQNEAQ (reference sequence). Sequencing of TCR beta was performed on blood CD8+ T cells and on blood CD4+ T cells. TEMRA cells underwent FACS enrichment and CD8+ and CD4+ T cells underwent negative isolation. Random hexamers primed reverse transcription of roughly 0.5 to 1 ug RNA. The CDR3 of TCR beta was amplified by immunoSEQ multiplex PCR across 54 Vbeta and 13 Jbeta. TCRdb reprocessed the immunoSEQ multiplex PCR reads with MiXCR, giving one entry per CDR3 protein. The data contain 200,000 or so distinct CDR3 sequences, approximately 94% of them singletons. The data were obtained in a study of CD8 T cells in Susac syndrome. Study observations and caveats: The authors acknowledged that the study's TCR sequencing and HLA analysis involved relatively few individuals.

The clonotype was recovered from a human donor with multiple sclerosis. Sequencing was carried out using CD4+ T cells from PBMCs. V usage is TRBV7-9 and J usage is TRBJ2-7; 7 nucleotides agree with TRBD1. This CDR3 reads CASSQNPTGVSYEQYF. CDR3 nucleotide sequence: TGTGCCAGCAGCCAAAACCCCACAGGGGTGTCCTACGAGCAGTACTTC.